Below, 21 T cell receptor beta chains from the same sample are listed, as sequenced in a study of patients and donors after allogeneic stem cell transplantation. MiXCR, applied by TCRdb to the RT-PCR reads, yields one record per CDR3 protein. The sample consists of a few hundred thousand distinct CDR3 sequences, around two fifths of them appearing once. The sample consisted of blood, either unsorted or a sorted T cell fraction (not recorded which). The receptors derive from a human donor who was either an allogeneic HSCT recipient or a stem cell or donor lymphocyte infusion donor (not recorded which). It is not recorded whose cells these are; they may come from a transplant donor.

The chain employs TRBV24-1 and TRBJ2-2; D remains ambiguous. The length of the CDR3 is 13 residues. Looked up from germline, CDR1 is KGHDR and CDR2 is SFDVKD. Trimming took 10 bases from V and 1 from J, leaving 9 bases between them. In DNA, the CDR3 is TGTGCCACTGGGCGAGGGAACACCGGGGAGCTGTTTTTT. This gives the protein CATGRGNTGELFF.

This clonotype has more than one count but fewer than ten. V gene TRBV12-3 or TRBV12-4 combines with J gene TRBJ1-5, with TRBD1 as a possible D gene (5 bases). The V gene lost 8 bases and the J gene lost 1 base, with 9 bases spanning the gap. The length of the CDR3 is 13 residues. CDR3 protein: CASGGWSNQPQHF. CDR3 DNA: TGTGCCAGCGGGGGGTGGAGCAATCAGCCCCAGCATTTT.

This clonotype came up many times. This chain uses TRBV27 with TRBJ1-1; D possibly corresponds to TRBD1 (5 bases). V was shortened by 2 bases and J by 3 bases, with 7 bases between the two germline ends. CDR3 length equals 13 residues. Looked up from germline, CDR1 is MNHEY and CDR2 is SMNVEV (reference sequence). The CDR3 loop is CASSLEGDTEAFF. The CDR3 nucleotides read TGTGCCAGCAGTTTAGAAGGGGACACTGAAGCTTTCTTT.

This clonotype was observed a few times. The CDR3 DNA sequence: TGTGCCATAGACAGGATTGGAACTGAAGCTTTCTTT. Protein sequence: CAIDRIGTEAFF. The rearrangement joins TRBV10-3 to TRBJ1-1; D perhaps matches TRBD1 (6 bases). Germline V lookup: CDR1 ENHRY, CDR2 SYGVKD. This CDR3 spans 12 amino acids. Trimming shortened V by 9 bases and J by 5 bases, and 13 bases separated the two germline ends.

CDR3 region: CASSVPNTEAFF. CDR3 DNA sequence: TGCGCCAGCAGTGTACCGAACACTGAAGCTTTCTTT. J is TRBJ1-1 and V is TRBV5-1; D gene uncertain. The V gene's germline CDR1 is SGHRS and CDR2 YFSETQ. Trimming took 5 bases from V and 1 from J, leaving 6 bases between them. The CDR3 has 12 amino acids.

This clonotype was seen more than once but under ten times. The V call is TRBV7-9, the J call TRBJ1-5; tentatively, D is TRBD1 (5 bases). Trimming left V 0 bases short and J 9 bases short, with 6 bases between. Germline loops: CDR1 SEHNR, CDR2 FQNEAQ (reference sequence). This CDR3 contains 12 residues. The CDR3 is CASSLAQGPQHF. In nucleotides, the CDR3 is TGTGCCAGCAGCTTAGCGCAGGGGCCCCAGCATTTT.

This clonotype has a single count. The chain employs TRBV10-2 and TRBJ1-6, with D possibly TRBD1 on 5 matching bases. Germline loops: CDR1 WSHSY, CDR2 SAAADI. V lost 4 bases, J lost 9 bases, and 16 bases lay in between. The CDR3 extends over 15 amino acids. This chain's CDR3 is CASSGGRVIGSPLHF. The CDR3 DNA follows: TGCGCCAGCAGTGGCGGCAGGGTGATCGGTTCACCCCTCCACTTT.

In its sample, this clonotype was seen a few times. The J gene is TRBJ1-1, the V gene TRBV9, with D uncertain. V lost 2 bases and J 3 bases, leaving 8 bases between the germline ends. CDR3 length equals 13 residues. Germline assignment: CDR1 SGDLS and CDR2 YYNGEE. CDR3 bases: TGTGCCAGCAGCGTCGGGCCGGACACTGAAGCTTTCTTT. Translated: CASSVGPDTEAFF.

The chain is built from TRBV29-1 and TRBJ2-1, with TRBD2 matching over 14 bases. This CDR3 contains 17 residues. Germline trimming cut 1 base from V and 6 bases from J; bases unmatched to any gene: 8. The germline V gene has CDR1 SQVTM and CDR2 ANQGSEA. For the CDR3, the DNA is TGCAGCGTTGAAGTAATTGGACTAGCGGGGGGTTCCAATGAGCAGTTCTTC. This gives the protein CSVEVIGLAGGSNEQFF.

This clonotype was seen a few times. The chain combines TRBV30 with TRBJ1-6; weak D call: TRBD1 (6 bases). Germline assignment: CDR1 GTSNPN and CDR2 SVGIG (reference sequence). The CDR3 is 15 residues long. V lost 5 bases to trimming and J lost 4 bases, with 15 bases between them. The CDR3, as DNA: TGTGCCTGGCAAGGACAGACTCTTTATAATTCACCCCTCCACTTT. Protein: CAWQGQTLYNSPLHF.

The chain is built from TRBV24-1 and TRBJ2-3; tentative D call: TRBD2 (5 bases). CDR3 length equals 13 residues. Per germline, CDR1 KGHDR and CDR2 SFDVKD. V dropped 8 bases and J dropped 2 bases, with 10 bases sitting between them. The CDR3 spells CATTSGVTDTQYF. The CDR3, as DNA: TGTGCCACCACCTCCGGGGTCACAGATACGCAGTATTTT.

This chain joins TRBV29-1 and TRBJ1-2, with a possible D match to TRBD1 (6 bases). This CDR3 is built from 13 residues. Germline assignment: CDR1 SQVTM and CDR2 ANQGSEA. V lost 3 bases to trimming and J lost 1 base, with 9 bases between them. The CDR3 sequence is CSVEDRYNYGYTF. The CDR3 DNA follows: TGCAGCGTTGAGGACAGATATAACTATGGCTACACCTTC.

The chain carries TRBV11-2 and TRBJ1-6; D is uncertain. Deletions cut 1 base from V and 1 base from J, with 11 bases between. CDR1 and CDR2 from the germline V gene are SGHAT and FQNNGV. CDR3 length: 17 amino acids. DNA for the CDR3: TGTGCCAGCAGCTTAGCCTCTTTCGGGTCCTATAATTCACCCCTCCACTTT. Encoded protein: CASSLASFGSYNSPLHF.

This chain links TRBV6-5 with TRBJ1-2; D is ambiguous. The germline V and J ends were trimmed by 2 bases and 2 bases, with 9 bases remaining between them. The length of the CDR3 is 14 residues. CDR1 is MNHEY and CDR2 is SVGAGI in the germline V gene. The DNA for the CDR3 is TGTGCCAGCAGTTACCTGGGGTTCAACTATGGCTACACCTTC. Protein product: CASSYLGFNYGYTF.

CDR3 coding DNA: TGCGCCAGCAGCGCACTCAGGGGATTGACAGATACGCAGTATTTT. Amino acid sequence: CASSALRGLTDTQYF. The V call is TRBV5-1, the J call TRBJ2-3, with a tentative D call TRBD1 (6 bases). V was trimmed by 4 bases and J by 3 bases, leaving 15 bases between them. The CDR3 loop spans 15 amino acids. Germline lookup yields CDR1 SGHRS and CDR2 YFSETQ. The full variable domain, completed using reference TRBV5-1 and TRBJ2-3, is KAGVTQTPRYLIKTRGQQVTLSCSPISGHRSVSWYQQTPGQGLQFLFEYFSETQRNKGNFPGRFSGRQFSNSRSEMNVSTLELGDSALYLCASSALRGLTDTQYFGPGTRLTVL.

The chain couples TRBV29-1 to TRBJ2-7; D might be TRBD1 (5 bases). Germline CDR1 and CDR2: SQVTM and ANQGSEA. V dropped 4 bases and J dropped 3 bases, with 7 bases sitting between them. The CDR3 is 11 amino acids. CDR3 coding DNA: TGCAGCGTTGGGGGCCGCTACGAGCAGTACTTC. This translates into CSVGGRYEQYF.

The CDR3 coding sequence is TGCAGCTCAAGCGGGGTGGGCACAGATACGCAGTATTTT. It encodes CSSSGVGTDTQYF. The rearrangement joins TRBV29-1 to TRBJ2-3, with 7 bases aligning to TRBD2. With 8 bases clipped from V and 1 base from J, the junction kept 6 bases outside the gene matches. Germline-derived CDR1 and CDR2 are SQVTM and ANQGSEA. The CDR3 totals 13 residues.

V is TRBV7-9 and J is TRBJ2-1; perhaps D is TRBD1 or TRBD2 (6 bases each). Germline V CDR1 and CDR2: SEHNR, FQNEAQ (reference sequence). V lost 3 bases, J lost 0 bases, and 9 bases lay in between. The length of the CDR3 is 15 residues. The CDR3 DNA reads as TGTGCCAGCAGCTTTGGAGGGGGCTCCTACAATGAGCAGTTCTTC. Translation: CASSFGGGSYNEQFF.

For the CDR3, the DNA is TGTGCCAGCAGCTTGGGCGAAGGACTGTCGAGGGGCTATGGCTACACCTTC. This gives the protein CASSLGEGLSRGYGYTF. This rearrangement joins TRBV5-4 to TRBJ1-2, with D possibly TRBD1 on 5 matching bases. This CDR3 has 17 amino acids. Germline loops: CDR1 SGHNT, CDR2 YYREEE (reference sequence). Trimming removed 0 bases at V and 4 bases at J, with 19 bases between.

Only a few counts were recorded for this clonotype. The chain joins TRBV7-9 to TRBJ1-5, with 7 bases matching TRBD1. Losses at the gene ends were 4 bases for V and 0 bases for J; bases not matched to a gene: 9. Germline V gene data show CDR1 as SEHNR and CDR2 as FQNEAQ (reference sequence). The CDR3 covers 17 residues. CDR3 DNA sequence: TGTGCCAGCAGCTATTCCCCCACAGGGGATAGCAATCAGCCCCAGCATTTT. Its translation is CASSYSPTGDSNQPQHF.

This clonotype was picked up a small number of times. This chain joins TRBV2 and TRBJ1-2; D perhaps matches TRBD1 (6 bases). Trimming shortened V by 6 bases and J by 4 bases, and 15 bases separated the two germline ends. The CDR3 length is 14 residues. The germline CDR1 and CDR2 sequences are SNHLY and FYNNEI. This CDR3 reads CASSPRTAFYGYTF. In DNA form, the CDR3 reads TGTGCCAGCAGCCCCCGGACAGCCTTCTATGGCTACACCTTC. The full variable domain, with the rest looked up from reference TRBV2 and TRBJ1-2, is EPEVTQTPSHQVTQMGQEVILRCVPISNHLYFYWYRQILGQKVEFLVSFYNNEISEKSEIFDDQFSVERPDGSNFTLKIRSTKLEDSAMYFCASSPRTAFYGYTFGSGTRLTVV.